The 17 T cell receptor beta chains below come from one sample, sequenced in a study of T cell repertoires in ileal Crohn's disease. Clones were sequenced by immunoSEQ multiplex PCR, and TCRdb holds only the in-frame ones, with some missing. Of roughly 4,400 clones in the sample, 70% to 85% were seen once. Noted time point: neoterminal ileum biopsy at postoperative endoscopy, about 6 months after surgery. Sequenced input: ileal tissue. The receptor source for this set is an adult with Crohn's disease.

The chain recombines TRBV6-1 with TRBJ1-2; tentatively, D is TRBD1 (5 bases). The CDR3 covers 15 residues. From germline, CDR1 is MNHNS and CDR2 SASEGT. V shed 10 bases and J shed 9 bases, with 27 bases lying between them. The CDR3 is CATSPTGFYIHRYTF. Written as DNA, the CDR3 is TGTGCCACCTCACCCACAGGCTTCTACATTCATCGCTACACCTTC.

The V call is TRBV6-6, the J call TRBJ1-3; D gene uncertain. Per the germline V gene, CDR1 is MNHNY and CDR2 is SVGAGI (reference sequence). The CDR3 spans 13 residues. V was clipped by 6 bases and J by 0 bases, with 6 bases between them. CDR3 region: CASRRDSGNTIYF. The CDR3 DNA sequence: TGTGCCAGCAGGCGGGACTCTGGAAACACCATATATTTT.

This clone was recorded only once. The chain has TRBV5-1 and TRBJ2-4; 11 positions agree with TRBD2. The CDR3 runs 18 residues. J gave up 0 bases and V 0 bases, and 5 bases lay outside the gene matches. Germline V gene lookup returns CDR1 SGHRS and CDR2 YFSETQ. In DNA form, the CDR3 reads TGCGCCAGCAGCTTGGCGGGGACTAGCGGCCTAGCCAAAAACATTCAGTACTTC. This sequence encodes CASSLAGTSGLAKNIQYF.

The rearrangement links TRBV5-1 to TRBJ1-4; maybe TRBD1 (5 bases). CDR1 and CDR2 from the germline V gene are SGHRS and YFSETQ. This CDR3 is 15 amino acids long. V lost 0 bases and J 2 bases, leaving 8 bases between the germline ends. For the CDR3, the DNA is TGCGCCAGCAGCTTGGCAGGGCGGACTAATGAAAAACTGTTTTTT. It encodes CASSLAGRTNEKLFF.

The chain's CDR3 is CASSPGAGNYGYTF. For the CDR3, the DNA is TGTGCCAGCAGCCCCGGGGCGGGAAACTATGGCTACACCTTC. The chain recombines TRBV6-1 with TRBJ1-2; possibly TRBD1 for D (5 bases). Trimming took 6 bases from V and 2 from J, leaving 13 bases between them. From germline, CDR1 is MNHNS and CDR2 SASEGT. The CDR3 runs 14 residues.

This chain connects TRBV2 to TRBJ1-1, with TRBD1 as a possible D gene (5 bases). Germline-derived CDR1 and CDR2 are SNHLY and FYNNEI. Deletions cut 4 bases from V and 1 base from J, with 10 bases between. The CDR3 spans 14 residues. CDR3 in DNA: TGTGCCAGCAGTGTCGACAGCCGGAACACTGAAGCTTTCTTT. Protein: CASSVDSRNTEAFF.

The chain carries TRBV15 and TRBJ1-4; D remains ambiguous. Between the trimmed V and J ends, which lost 2 bases and 7 bases, there was a span of 8 bases. This CDR3 contains 13 residues. The germline CDR1 and CDR2 sequences are LNHNV and YYDKDF (reference sequence). CDR3 DNA: TGTGCCACCAGCAGACGGACTGGTGAAAAACTGTTTTTT. Translated: CATSRRTGEKLFF.

The chain combines TRBV7-3 with TRBJ2-1; D is possibly TRBD2 (6 bases). CDR1 and CDR2 (germline): SGHTA, FQGTGA. This CDR3 comprises 14 residues. The ends were cut back, 3 bases at V and 3 bases at J, with 9 bases in the middle. CDR3 residues: CASSFVADYNEQFF. DNA for the CDR3: TGTGCCAGCAGCTTTGTAGCGGACTACAATGAGCAGTTCTTC.

This clone was picked up a small number of times. The rearrangement joins TRBV6-1 to TRBJ2-7; 7 positions agree with TRBD1. This CDR3 spans 15 amino acids. Germline lookup yields CDR1 MNHNS and CDR2 SASEGT. V lost 1 base and J lost 3; bases outside the gene matches: 6. DNA of the CDR3: TGTGCCAGCAGTGAAGAGGGACAGAGTCTCTACGAGCAGTACTTC. Amino acid sequence: CASSEEGQSLYEQYF.

The chain links TRBV28 to TRBJ1-5; D uncertain. V shed 4 bases and J shed 0 bases, with 16 bases lying between them. CDR1 is MDHEN, CDR2 SYDVKM, per germline. This CDR3 contains 17 residues. This chain's CDR3 is CASSWNGVGGSNQPQHF. CDR3 nucleotides: TGTGCCAGCAGTTGGAACGGGGTTGGAGGTAGCAATCAGCCCCAGCATTTT. Full variable domain (missing parts from reference TRBV28 and TRBJ1-5): DVKVTQSSRYLVKRTGEKVFLECVQDMDHENMFWYRQDPGLGLRLIYFSYDVKMKEKGDIPEGYSVSREKKERFSLILESASTNQTSMYLCASSWNGVGGSNQPQHFGDGTRLSIL.

This clone was detected only once. The chain couples TRBV19 to TRBJ1-1; D remains ambiguous. The germline gives CDR1 LNHDA, CDR2 SQIVND (reference sequence). V shed 5 bases and J shed 5 bases, with 12 bases lying between them. The CDR3 sequence is 13 residues long. CDR3 nucleotide sequence: TGTGCCAGTAGTGCCGCGTGGAGGACTGAAGCTTTCTTT. Its translation is CASSAAWRTEAFF.

This clone occurred a few times. CDR3 bases: TGCAGCGTTGGGACAGGGGGGAAACAGCCCCAGCATTTT. Translated: CSVGTGGKQPQHF. The chain links TRBV29-1 to TRBJ1-5, with 10 bases identical to TRBD1. V lost 4 bases to trimming and J lost 7 bases; unmatched junction nucleotides: 4. Germline V gene sequence: CDR1 SQVTM, CDR2 ANQGSEA. The CDR3 covers 13 residues.

The chain uses TRBV27 and TRBJ2-1; 13 positions match TRBD2. This CDR3 contains 17 residues. Losses at the gene ends were 7 bases for V and 6 bases for J; bases not matched to a gene: 12. Germline CDR1 MNHEY, CDR2 SMNVEV (reference sequence). The CDR3 sequence is CASTLTSGRPISNEQFF. CDR3 sequence (DNA): TGTGCCAGCACCCTGACTAGCGGGAGGCCAATTAGCAATGAGCAGTTCTTC.

The chain has TRBV5-6 and TRBJ2-1; 8 bases are a match to TRBD1. CDR3 length: 17 amino acids. The germline V gene has CDR1 SGHDT and CDR2 YYEEEE. V was pared by 4 bases and J by 0 bases, with 9 bases of the junction left unmatched. The CDR3 protein is CASSPRTGSVSYNEQFF. CDR3 nucleotide sequence: TGTGCCAGCAGCCCTCGGACAGGGTCCGTCTCCTACAATGAGCAGTTCTTC.

CDR3 in amino acids: CASSLDRVDGYTF. DNA of the CDR3: TGCGCCAGCAGCCTGGACAGGGTGGATGGCTACACCTTC. The gene calls are TRBV5-1 and TRBJ1-2, with TRBD1 matching 8 bases. Germline lookup yields CDR1 SGHRS and CDR2 YFSETQ. CDR3 length: 13 residues. The V segment lost 4 bases and the J segment 6 bases; nucleotides outside the gene matches: 5.

The V gene is TRBV28, the J gene TRBJ1-3, with D unresolved. CDR1 is MDHEN, CDR2 SYDVKM, per germline. Trimming removed 3 bases from V and 4 bases from J, with 4 bases in between. CDR3 length equals 12 residues. The CDR3 DNA follows: TGTGCCAGCAGTTTGGGGGGAAACACCATATATTTT. Encoded protein: CASSLGGNTIYF.

This clone has a handful of counts. The chain employs TRBV5-1 and TRBJ1-1; TRBD1 matches at 8 bases. Looked up from germline, CDR1 is SGHRS and CDR2 is YFSETQ. This CDR3 is built from 15 residues. V dropped 0 bases and J dropped 0; count of bases not matched to a gene: 1. The CDR3 nucleotides are TGCGCCAGCAGCTTGGGACAGGGGATGAACACTGAAGCTTTCTTT. This sequence encodes CASSLGQGMNTEAFF. Complete variable domain (other parts from reference TRBV5-1 and TRBJ1-1): KAGVTQTPRYLIKTRGQQVTLSCSPISGHRSVSWYQQTPGQGLQFLFEYFSETQRNKGNFPGRFSGRQFSNSRSEMNVSTLELGDSALYLCASSLGQGMNTEAFFGQGTRLTVV.